This T cell receptor beta chain was sequenced during a study of cytomegalovirus exposure and HLA in healthy donors. Study outcomes and limitations: DRB1 had the most TCR associations and HLA-C the fewest, a later analysis found, with rates varying by HLA locus. A missense variant in DCLRE1C was later tied to TCR beta V- and J-gene trimming. When a later analysis compared HLA-associated TCR beta chains with equally common others, the HLA-associated chains turned out to be more clonally expanded and to have lower generation probabilities.

Researchers ran the PCR with 60 Vbeta and 13 Jbeta primers. Libraries were prepared by immunoSEQ multiplex PCR; TCRdb keeps only in-frame clonotypes and omits some of them. The data show 120,000 or so clones, with 75% to 90% seen just once and under 3.5% held by the top ten. About this clone: What it binds is not known.

This clonotype originated in a male donor in good health and CMV-seronegative. Sequences were obtained from PBMCs.

This chain's CDR3 is CASSTALAGATYNEQFF. The CDR3 DNA follows: TGCGCCAGCAGCACCGCACTAGCGGGAGCCACCTACAATGAGCAGTTCTTC. J is TRBJ2-1 and V is TRBV5-1; TRBD2 agrees at 11 bases. The CDR3 loop spans 17 amino acids. Germline CDR1 is SGHRS and CDR2 is YFSETQ. Trimming cost V 4 bases and J 2 bases; bases outside gene matches: 8.